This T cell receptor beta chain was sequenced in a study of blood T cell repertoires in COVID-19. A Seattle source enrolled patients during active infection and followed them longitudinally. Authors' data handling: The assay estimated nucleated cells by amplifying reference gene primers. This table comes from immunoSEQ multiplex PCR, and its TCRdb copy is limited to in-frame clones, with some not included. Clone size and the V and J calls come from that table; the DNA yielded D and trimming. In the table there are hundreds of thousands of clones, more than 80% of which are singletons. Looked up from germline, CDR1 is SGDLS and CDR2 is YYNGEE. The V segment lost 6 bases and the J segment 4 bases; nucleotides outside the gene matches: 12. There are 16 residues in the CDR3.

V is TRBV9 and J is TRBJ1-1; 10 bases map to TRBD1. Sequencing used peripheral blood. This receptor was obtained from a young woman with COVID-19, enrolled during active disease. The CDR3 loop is CASTKSGGTGVTEAFF. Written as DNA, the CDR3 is TGTGCCAGCACAAAAAGTGGGGGGACAGGGGTCACTGAAGCTTTCTTT.